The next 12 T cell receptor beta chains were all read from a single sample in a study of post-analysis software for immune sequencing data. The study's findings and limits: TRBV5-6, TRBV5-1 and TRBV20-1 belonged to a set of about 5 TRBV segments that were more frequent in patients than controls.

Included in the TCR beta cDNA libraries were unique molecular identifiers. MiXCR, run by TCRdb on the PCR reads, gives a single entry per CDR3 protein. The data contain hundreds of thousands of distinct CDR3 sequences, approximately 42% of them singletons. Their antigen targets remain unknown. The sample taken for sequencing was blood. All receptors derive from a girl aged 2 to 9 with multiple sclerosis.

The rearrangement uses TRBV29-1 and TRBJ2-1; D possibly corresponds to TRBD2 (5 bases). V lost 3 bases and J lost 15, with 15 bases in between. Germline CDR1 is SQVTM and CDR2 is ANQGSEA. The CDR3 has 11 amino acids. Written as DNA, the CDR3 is TGCAGCGTTGATGACGAGGGCTGGGCGTTCTTC. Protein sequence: CSVDDEGWAFF.

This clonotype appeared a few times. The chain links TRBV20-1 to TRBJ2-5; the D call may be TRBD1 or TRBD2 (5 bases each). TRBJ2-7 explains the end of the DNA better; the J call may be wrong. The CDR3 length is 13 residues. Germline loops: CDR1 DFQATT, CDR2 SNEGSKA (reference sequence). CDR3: CSARAGAMNEQYF. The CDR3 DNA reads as TGCAGTGCTAGAGCCGGGGCGATGAACGAGCAGTACTTC.

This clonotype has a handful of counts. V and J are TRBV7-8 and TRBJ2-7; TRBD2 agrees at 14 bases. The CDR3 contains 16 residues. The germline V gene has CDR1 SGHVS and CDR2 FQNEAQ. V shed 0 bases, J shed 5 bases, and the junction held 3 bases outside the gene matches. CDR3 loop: CASSLAGLAGVDEQYF. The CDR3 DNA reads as TGTGCCAGCAGCTTAGCGGGACTAGCGGGAGTAGACGAGCAGTACTTC.

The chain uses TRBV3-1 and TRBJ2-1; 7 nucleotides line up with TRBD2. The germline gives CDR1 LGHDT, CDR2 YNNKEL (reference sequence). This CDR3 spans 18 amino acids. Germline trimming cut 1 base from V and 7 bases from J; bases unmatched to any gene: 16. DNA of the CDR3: TGTGCCAGCAGCCAAGCCTCCGGGCGAGCGGGACTGTGGAATGAGCAGTTCTTC. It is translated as CASSQASGRAGLWNEQFF.

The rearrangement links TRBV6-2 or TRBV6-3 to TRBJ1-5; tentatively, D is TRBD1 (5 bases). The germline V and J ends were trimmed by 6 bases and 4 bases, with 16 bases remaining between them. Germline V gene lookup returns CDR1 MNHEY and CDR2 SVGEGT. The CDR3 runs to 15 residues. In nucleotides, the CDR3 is TGTGCCAGCAGCAACCGGGACGAGTTAAATCAGCCCCAGCATTTT. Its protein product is CASSNRDELNQPQHF.

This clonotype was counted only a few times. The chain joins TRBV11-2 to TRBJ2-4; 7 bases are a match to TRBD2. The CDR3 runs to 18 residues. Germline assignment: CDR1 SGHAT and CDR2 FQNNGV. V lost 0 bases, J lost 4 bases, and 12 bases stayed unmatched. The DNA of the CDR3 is TGTGCCAGCAGCTTAGATTATAGGAACGGGGGGAATAAAAACATTCAGTACTTC. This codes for CASSLDYRNGGNKNIQYF.

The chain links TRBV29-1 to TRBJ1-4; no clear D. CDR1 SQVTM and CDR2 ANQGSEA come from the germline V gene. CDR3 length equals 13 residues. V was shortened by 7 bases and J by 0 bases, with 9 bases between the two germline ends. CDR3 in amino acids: CSGHEATNEKLFF. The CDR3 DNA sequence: TGCAGCGGCCACGAGGCAACTAATGAAAAACTGTTTTTT.

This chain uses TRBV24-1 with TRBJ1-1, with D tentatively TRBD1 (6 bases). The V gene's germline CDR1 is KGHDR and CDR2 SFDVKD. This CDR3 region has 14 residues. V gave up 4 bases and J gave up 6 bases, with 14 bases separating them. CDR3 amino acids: CATSEGGGRAEAFF. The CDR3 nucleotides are TGTGCCACCAGTGAAGGAGGGGGGAGAGCTGAAGCTTTCTTT.

CDR3 loop: CASSLIGGQGYTF. In DNA form, the CDR3 reads TGTGCCAGCAGCTTAATAGGAGGTCAGGGCTACACCTTC. The rearrangement joins TRBV7-3 to TRBJ1-2; D gene uncertain. From germline, CDR1 is SGHTA and CDR2 FQGTGA. This CDR3 spans 13 amino acids. Between the trimmed V and J ends, which lost 1 base and 8 bases, there was a span of 11 bases.

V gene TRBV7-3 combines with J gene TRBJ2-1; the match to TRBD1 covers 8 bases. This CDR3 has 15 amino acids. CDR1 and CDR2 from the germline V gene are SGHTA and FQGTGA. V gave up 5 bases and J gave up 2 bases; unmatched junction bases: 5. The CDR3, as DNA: TGTGCCAGCAGCACCCGACAGGGGCCCTACAATGAGCAGTTCTTC. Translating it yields CASSTRQGPYNEQFF.

The CDR3 DNA is TGTGCCAGCTCACTTATTCGACTAGCGGGAGAGGGGTACGAGCAGTACTTC. This codes for CASSLIRLAGEGYEQYF. The rearrangement joins TRBV18 to TRBJ2-5, with TRBD2 matching 12 bases. The J call may be wrong; the DNA end is better matched by TRBJ2-7. This CDR3 spans 17 amino acids. The germline V gene has CDR1 KGHSH and CDR2 LQKENI.

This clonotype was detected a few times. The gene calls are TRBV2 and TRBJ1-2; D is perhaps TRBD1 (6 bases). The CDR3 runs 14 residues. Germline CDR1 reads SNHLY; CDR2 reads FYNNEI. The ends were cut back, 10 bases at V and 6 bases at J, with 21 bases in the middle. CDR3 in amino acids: CATTGQTDIHGYTF. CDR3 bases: TGTGCCACCACCGGACAGACCGATATACATGGCTACACCTTC.